These 26 T cell receptor beta chains were sequenced from one sample in a study of T cells in Graves' hyperthyroidism and ophthalmopathy (dated by TCRdb to the late 2010s). Library generation was performed with multiplex PCR. TCRdb names Illumina HiSeq 2000 as the instrument used. The TCR beta CDR3 regions were amplified from RNA transcripts. A first-round RT-PCR of the TCR CDR3 used the HTBI primer set with the Qiagen OneStep RT-PCR kit. TCRdb reran the public reads through fastp at Q25 and MiXCR, keeping productive beta chains. Rows merge per CDR3 protein into single entries with the most common DNA and genes. The sample includes hundreds of thousands of distinct CDR3 sequences, with 15% to 20% observed a single time. The ten largest clones represent around 50% of the sample. Sequencing used blood. All receptors come from a man aged 35-49 years with Graves' ophthalmopathy.

A few counts support this clonotype. The chain links TRBV11-2 to TRBJ2-7, with D unresolved. CDR1 and CDR2 from the germline V gene are SGHAT and FQNNGV. This CDR3 spans 13 amino acids. Trimming cost V 1 base and J 0 bases, with 4 bases left between them. The CDR3 region is CASSLGISYEQYF. In nucleotides, the CDR3 is TGTGCCAGCAGCTTAGGTATCTCCTACGAGCAGTACTTC.

In its sample, this clonotype was seen a few times. J is TRBJ1-1 and V is TRBV10-3; D is ambiguous. Germline assignment: CDR1 ENHRY and CDR2 SYGVKD. This CDR3 has 15 residues. The V gene lost 2 bases and the J gene lost 4 bases, with 14 bases spanning the gap. CDR3 sequence: CAISENPALATEAFF. The CDR3 DNA reads TGTGCCATCAGTGAGAACCCAGCCCTGGCCACTGAAGCTTTCTTT.

This clonotype was counted ten times or more. The genes are TRBV7-6 and TRBJ1-2; 7 bases map to TRBD1. CDR1 is SGHVS and CDR2 is FNYEAQ in the germline V gene. With 5 bases clipped from V and 4 bases from J, the junction kept 4 bases outside the gene matches. The CDR3 has 13 residues. Written as DNA, the CDR3 is TGTGCCAGCAGCATGGGACAGAGCTATGGCTACACCTTC. It codes for CASSMGQSYGYTF.

This clonotype was counted at least ten times. The rearrangement links TRBV7-3 to TRBJ2-3; 8 nucleotides match TRBD2. Germline lookup yields CDR1 SGHTA and CDR2 FQGTGA. This CDR3 has 16 amino acids. Trimming at V came to 5 bases and at J to 2 bases, leaving 9 bases not matched to a gene. The DNA of the CDR3 is TGTGCCAGCAGCCCCACGAGCGGGGGCATCACAGATACGCAGTATTTT. Its protein product is CASSPTSGGITDTQYF. The variable domain in full, with the rest retrieved from reference TRBV7-3 and TRBJ2-3, is GAGVSQTPSNKVTEKGKYVELRCDPISGHTALYWYRQSLGQGPEFLIYFQGTGAADDSGLPNDRFFAVRPEGSVSTLKIQRTERGDSAVYLCASSPTSGGITDTQYFGPGTRLTVL.

In DNA form, the CDR3 reads TGTGCCAGCAGCTTCGGGGGGAAACACACTGAAGCTTTCTTT. Its translation: CASSFGGKHTEAFF. The chain joins TRBV5-4 to TRBJ1-1; the D gene is possibly TRBD1 (5 bases). V shed 2 bases and J shed 3 bases, with 11 bases lying between them. CDR1 SGHNT and CDR2 YYREEE come from the germline V gene (reference sequence). There are 14 residues in the CDR3. Drawing the rest from reference TRBV5-4 and TRBJ1-1, the complete variable domain is ETGVTQSPTHLIKTRGQQVTLRCSSQSGHNTVSWYQQALGQGPQFIFQYYREEENGRGNFPPRFSGLQFPNYSSELNVNALELDDSALYLCASSFGGKHTEAFFGQGTRLTVV.

This clonotype has ten or more counts. This rearrangement joins TRBV18 to TRBJ2-7; D ambiguous. The CDR3 loop spans 12 amino acids. V lost 8 bases, J lost 2 bases, and 10 bases lay in between. Germline V gene lookup returns CDR1 KGHSH and CDR2 LQKENI. The CDR3 sequence: CASSPSTYEQYF. In DNA, the CDR3 is TGTGCCAGCAGTCCCTCGACCTACGAGCAGTACTTC. The whole variable domain, remainder taken from reference TRBV18 and TRBJ2-7, is NAGVMQNPRHLVRRRGQEARLRCSPMKGHSHVYWYRQLPEEGLKFMVYLQKENIIDESGMPKERFSAEFPKEGPSILRIQQVVRGDSAAYFCASSPSTYEQYFGPGTRLTVT.

This clonotype was seen at least ten times. J is TRBJ2-3 and V is TRBV18, with D hard to call. The CDR3 has 15 residues. V was cut by 0 bases and J by 2 bases, with 9 bases left in between. The germline V gene has CDR1 KGHSH and CDR2 LQKENI. The CDR3 bases are TGTGCCAGCTCACCACCAGGAGCAGCCACAGATACGCAGTATTTT. Translated, it gives CASSPPGAATDTQYF.

This chain uses TRBV29-1 with TRBJ2-2; 7 positions match TRBD1. The CDR3 consists of 13 residues. Trimming cost V 4 bases and J 8 bases; bases outside gene matches: 7. In germline, CDR1 is SQVTM, CDR2 ANQGSEA. Here the CDR3 DNA reads TGCAGCGTTGTTCGAGGGGGCAGGGGGGAGCTGTTTTTT. Protein sequence: CSVVRGGRGELFF.

This clonotype has a handful of counts. The chain links TRBV28 to TRBJ2-5; possible D gene TRBD2, 6 bases. Trimming pared 4 bases from V and 5 bases from J, leaving 14 bases between. The germline gives CDR1 MDHEN, CDR2 SYDVKM. The CDR3 is made up of 14 amino acids. The CDR3 reads CASSSSWGVETQYF. For the CDR3, the DNA is TGTGCCAGCAGTTCCTCGTGGGGGGTGGAGACCCAGTACTTC.

This clonotype has ten or more counts. The rearrangement uses TRBV7-2 and TRBJ1-1; TRBD1 is a possible D gene (5 bases). The V gene's germline CDR1 is SGHTA and CDR2 FQGNSA. The ends were cut back, 5 bases at V and 0 bases at J, with 13 bases in the middle. This CDR3 has 15 amino acids. CDR3 coding DNA: TGTGCCAGCAGCCAAGGACACCGAATGAACACTGAAGCTTTCTTT. This translates into CASSQGHRMNTEAFF.

This clonotype has a handful of counts. The rearrangement links TRBV7-6 to TRBJ2-1, with TRBD2 matching 12 bases. The germline V gene has CDR1 SGHVS and CDR2 FNYEAQ. This CDR3 spans 19 amino acids. The V segment lost 2 bases and the J segment 0 bases; nucleotides outside the gene matches: 8. CDR3 in amino acids: CASSLRLAGGKLSYNEQFF. The CDR3 DNA follows: TGTGCCAGCAGCTTACGGCTAGCGGGAGGGAAACTCTCCTACAATGAGCAGTTCTTC.

This clonotype has a handful of counts. V gene TRBV3-1 combines with J gene TRBJ2-7, with 11 bases aligning to TRBD2. Trimming cost V 1 base and J 6 bases; bases outside gene matches: 8. This CDR3 spans 16 amino acids. Germline loops: CDR1 LGHDT, CDR2 YNNKEL (reference sequence). The CDR3: CASSQVKLAGVGEQYF. DNA of the CDR3: TGTGCCAGCAGCCAAGTCAAACTAGCGGGAGTGGGCGAGCAGTACTTC.

This clonotype was counted many times. In DNA, the CDR3 is TGTGCCAGCAGTAATCCAGGGGGCGAGCAGTACTTC. Its protein is CASSNPGGEQYF. The chain uses TRBV6-1 and TRBJ2-7, with TRBD1 matching over 7 bases. Germline values: CDR1 MNHNS, CDR2 SASEGT. J gave up 6 bases and V 5 bases, and 4 bases lay outside the gene matches. The CDR3 runs to 12 residues.

V is TRBV7-3 and J is TRBJ2-3, with D uncertain. Germline CDR1 reads SGHTA; CDR2 reads FQGTGA. Trimming pared 4 bases from V and 2 bases from J, leaving 13 bases between. This CDR3 is built from 15 residues. CDR3 sequence: CASSSSSLVTDTQYF. The CDR3 nucleotides are TGTGCCAGCAGCTCCTCAAGTCTGGTCACAGATACGCAGTATTTT.

V gene TRBV6-2 or TRBV6-3 combines with J gene TRBJ2-7; a weak D match, TRBD2 (5 bases). The V end lost 6 bases, the J end lost 7 bases, and 10 bases lay between the germline ends. CDR1 and CDR2 (germline): MNHEY, SVGEGT. The CDR3 totals 11 residues. Here the CDR3 DNA reads TGTGCCAGCAGACTACCGGGAGAGCAGTACTTC. Amino acids: CASRLPGEQYF.

The table lists this clonotype with many counts. The J gene is TRBJ2-1, the V gene TRBV7-9, with TRBD2 matching 7 bases. In germline, CDR1 is SEHNR, CDR2 FQNEAQ (reference sequence). After removal of 2 bases from V and 9 bases from J, the junction contained 7 bases not matched to a gene. CDR3 length: 14 residues. CDR3 region: CASSLSAGVGEQFF. The CDR3 nucleotides read TGTGCCAGCAGCTTAAGCGCGGGAGTAGGTGAGCAGTTCTTC. Based on the CDR3 plus reference TRBV7-9 and TRBJ2-1, the full variable domain is DTGVSQNPRHKITKRGQNVTFRCDPISEHNRLYWYRQTLGQGPEFLTYFQNEAQLEKSRLLSDRFSAERPKGSFSTLEIQRTEQGDSAMYLCASSLSAGVGEQFFGPGTRLTVL.

This clonotype has at least ten counts. This chain joins TRBV7-3 and TRBJ2-7; D is ambiguous. V shed 0 bases and J shed 3 bases, with 12 bases lying between them. There are 15 residues in the CDR3. Germline-derived CDR1 and CDR2 are SGHTA and FQGTGA. The CDR3 sequence: CASSLTFDGFYEQYF. As DNA, the CDR3 is TGTGCCAGCAGCTTAACGTTCGACGGATTCTACGAGCAGTACTTC.

The CDR3 loop reads CASSAGPVSNQPQHF. The CDR3 DNA reads as TGTGCCAGCAGTGCGGGTCCGGTTAGCAATCAGCCCCAGCATTTT. The chain employs TRBV6-2 or TRBV6-3 and TRBJ1-5; D unresolved. The CDR3 runs 15 residues. Germline-derived CDR1 and CDR2 are MNHEY and SVGEGT. V shed 5 bases and J shed 0 bases, with 11 bases lying between them.

This clonotype was counted many times. The V gene is TRBV11-2, the J gene TRBJ2-2; D is undetermined. V was trimmed by 3 bases and J by 6 bases, leaving 8 bases between them. CDR3 length: 13 amino acids. Germline V gene lookup returns CDR1 SGHAT and CDR2 FQNNGV. The CDR3 nucleotides are TGTGCCAGCAGCTTCCGGGCTCCCGGGGAGCTGTTTTTT. Translating it yields CASSFRAPGELFF.

The rearrangement links TRBV20-1 to TRBJ1-5; the match to TRBD1 covers 7 bases. V shed 5 bases, J shed 6 bases, and the junction held 4 bases outside the gene matches. This CDR3 region has 12 residues. The V gene's germline CDR1 is DFQATT and CDR2 SNEGSKA (reference sequence). The DNA of the CDR3 is TGCAGTGCTTCCAGGGGGAGTCAGCCCCAGCATTTT. Amino acid sequence: CSASRGSQPQHF.

The gene calls are TRBV19 and TRBJ2-7, with TRBD1 matching 11 bases. V lost 5 bases and J lost 5; bases outside the gene matches: 8. The CDR3 is made up of 15 amino acids. Germline values: CDR1 LNHDA, CDR2 SQIVND (reference sequence). This CDR3 is CASSARDRGIDEQYF. Written as DNA, the CDR3 is TGTGCCAGTAGTGCGCGGGACAGGGGGATCGACGAGCAGTACTTC.

This clonotype was detected many times. The CDR3, as DNA: TGTGCCAGCAGCTTATCCCCTGAGACCCAGTACTTC. Translated: CASSLSPETQYF. This rearrangement joins TRBV7-9 to TRBJ2-5; D call uncertain. The length of the CDR3 is 12 residues. Germline CDR1 SEHNR, CDR2 FQNEAQ (reference sequence). V was shortened by 2 bases and J by 5 bases, with 6 bases between the two germline ends.

For this clonotype: One base away lies a much larger clone, so this may be a sequencing read error. This chain uses TRBV12-3 or TRBV12-4 with TRBJ2-7, with 8 bases aligning to TRBD2. This CDR3 spans 13 amino acids. The CDR3 protein is CASSFGLAYGQYF. The CDR3 bases are TGTGCCAGCAGTTTCGGACTAGCCTACGGGCAGTACTTC.

V gene TRBV12-3 or TRBV12-4 combines with J gene TRBJ2-2, with a possible D match to TRBD1 (5 bases). The CDR3 is made up of 15 amino acids. The ends were cut back, 3 bases at V and 5 bases at J, with 13 bases in the middle. The CDR3 DNA sequence: TGTGCCAGCAGTTTCCCGGGCAGGGTAACCGGGGAGCTGTTTTTT. This encodes CASSFPGRVTGELFF.

This clonotype was observed a handful of times. This rearrangement joins TRBV20-1 to TRBJ2-4; D unclear. V was shortened by 3 bases and J by 2 bases, with 11 bases between the two germline ends. The CDR3 loop spans 14 amino acids. Germline CDR1 DFQATT, CDR2 SNEGSKA (reference sequence). The CDR3 nucleotides read TGCAGTGCTAGTGAAATAGGCCCCAAAAACATTCAGTACTTC. Its protein is CSASEIGPKNIQYF.

The V and J genes are TRBV5-1 and TRBJ2-1; no clear D gene. Germline assignment: CDR1 SGHRS and CDR2 YFSETQ. V shed 0 bases and J shed 2 bases, with 9 bases lying between them. CDR3 length: 15 residues. CDR3 bases: TGCGCCAGCAGCTTGGAAGGCGGACCCTACAATGAGCAGTTCTTC. Its protein product is CASSLEGGPYNEQFF.